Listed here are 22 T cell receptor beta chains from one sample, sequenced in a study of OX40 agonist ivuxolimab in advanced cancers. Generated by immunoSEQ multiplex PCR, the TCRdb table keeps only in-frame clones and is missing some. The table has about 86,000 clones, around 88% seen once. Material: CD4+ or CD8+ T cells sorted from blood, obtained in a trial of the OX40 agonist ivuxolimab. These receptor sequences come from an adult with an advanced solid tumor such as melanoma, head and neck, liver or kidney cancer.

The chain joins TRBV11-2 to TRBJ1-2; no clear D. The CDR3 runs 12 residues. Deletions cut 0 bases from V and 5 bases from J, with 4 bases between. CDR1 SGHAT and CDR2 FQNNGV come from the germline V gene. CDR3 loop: CASSLDQYGYTF. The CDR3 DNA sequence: TGTGCCAGCAGCTTAGACCAGTATGGCTACACCTTC.

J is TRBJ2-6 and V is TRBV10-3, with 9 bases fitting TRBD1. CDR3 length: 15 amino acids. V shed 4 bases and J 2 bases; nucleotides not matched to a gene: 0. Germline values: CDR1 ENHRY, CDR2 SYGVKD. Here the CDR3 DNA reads TGTGCCATCAGTGGGACAGGGGCTGGGGCCAACGTCCTGACTTTC. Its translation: CAISGTGAGANVLTF.

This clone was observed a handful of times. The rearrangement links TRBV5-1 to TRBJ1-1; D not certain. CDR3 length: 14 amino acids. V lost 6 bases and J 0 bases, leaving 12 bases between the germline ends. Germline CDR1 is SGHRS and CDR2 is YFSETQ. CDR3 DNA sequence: TGCGCCAGCAACGGAGGCAGTATGAACACTGAAGCTTTCTTT. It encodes CASNGGSMNTEAFF.

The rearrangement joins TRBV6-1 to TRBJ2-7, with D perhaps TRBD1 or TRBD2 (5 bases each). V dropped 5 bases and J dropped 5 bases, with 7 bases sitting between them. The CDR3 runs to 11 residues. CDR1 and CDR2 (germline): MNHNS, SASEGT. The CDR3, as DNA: TGTGCCAGCAGTCGGGGCCACGAGCAGTACTTC. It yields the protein CASSRGHEQYF.

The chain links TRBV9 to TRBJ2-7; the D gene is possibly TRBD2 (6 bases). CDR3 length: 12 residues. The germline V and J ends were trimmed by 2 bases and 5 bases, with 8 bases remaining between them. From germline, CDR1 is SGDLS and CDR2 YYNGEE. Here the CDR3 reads CASSVRTNEQYF. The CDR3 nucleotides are TGTGCCAGCAGCGTGCGGACTAACGAGCAGTACTTC.

The CDR3 bases are TGCGCCAGCAGTCCCTGGTTAGCGGGAAATTCCTACAATGAGCAGTTCTTC. This encodes CASSPWLAGNSYNEQFF. The V gene is TRBV5-1, the J gene TRBJ2-1, with TRBD2 matching 8 bases. Unmatched junction bases numbered 11, after V lost 5 bases and J lost 1 base. Germline V CDR1 and CDR2: SGHRS, YFSETQ. The CDR3 consists of 17 residues.

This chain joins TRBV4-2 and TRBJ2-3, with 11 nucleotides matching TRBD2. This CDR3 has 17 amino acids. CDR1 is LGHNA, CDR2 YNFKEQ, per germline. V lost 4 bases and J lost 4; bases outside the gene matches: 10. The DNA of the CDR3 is TGTGCCAGCAGCCCTGAGACTAGCGGGACGGGGGCAGATACGCAGTATTTT. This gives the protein CASSPETSGTGADTQYF.

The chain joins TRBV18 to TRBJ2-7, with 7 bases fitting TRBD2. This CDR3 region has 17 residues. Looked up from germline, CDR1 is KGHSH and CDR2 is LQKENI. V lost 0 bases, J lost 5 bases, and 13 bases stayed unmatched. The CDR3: CASSPPMAGVLQHEQYF. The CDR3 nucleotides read TGTGCCAGCTCACCACCGATGGCGGGAGTCCTGCAGCACGAGCAGTACTTC.

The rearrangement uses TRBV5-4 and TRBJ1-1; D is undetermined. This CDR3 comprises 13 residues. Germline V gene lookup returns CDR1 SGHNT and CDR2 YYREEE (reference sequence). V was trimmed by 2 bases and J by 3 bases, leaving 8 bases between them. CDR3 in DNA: TGTGCCAGCAGCTTTGACCGAGACACTGAAGCTTTCTTT. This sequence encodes CASSFDRDTEAFF.

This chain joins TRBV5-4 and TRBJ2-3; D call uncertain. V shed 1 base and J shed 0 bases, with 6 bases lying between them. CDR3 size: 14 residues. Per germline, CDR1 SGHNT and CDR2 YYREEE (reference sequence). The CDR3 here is CASSLRGSTDTQYF. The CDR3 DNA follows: TGTGCCAGCAGCTTGCGTGGCAGCACAGATACGCAGTATTTT.

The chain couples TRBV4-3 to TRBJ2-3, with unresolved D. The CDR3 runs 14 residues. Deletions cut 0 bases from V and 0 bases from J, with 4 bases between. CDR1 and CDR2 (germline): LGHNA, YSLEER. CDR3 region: CASSQETSTDTQYF. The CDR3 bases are TGCGCCAGCAGCCAAGAGACCAGCACAGATACGCAGTATTTT.

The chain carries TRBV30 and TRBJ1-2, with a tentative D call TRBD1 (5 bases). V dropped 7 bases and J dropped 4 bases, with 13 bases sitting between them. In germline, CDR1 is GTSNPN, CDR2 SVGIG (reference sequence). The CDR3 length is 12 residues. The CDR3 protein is CASSGGTYGYTF. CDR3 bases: TGTGCCTCTTCGGGAGGGACCTATGGCTACACCTTC.

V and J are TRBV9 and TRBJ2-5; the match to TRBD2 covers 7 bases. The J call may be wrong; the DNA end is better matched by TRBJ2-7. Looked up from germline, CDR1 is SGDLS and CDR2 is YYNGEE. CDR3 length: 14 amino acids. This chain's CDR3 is CASSQTSQAYEQYF. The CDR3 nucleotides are TGTGCCAGCAGCCAGACTAGCCAAGCCTACGAGCAGTACTTC.

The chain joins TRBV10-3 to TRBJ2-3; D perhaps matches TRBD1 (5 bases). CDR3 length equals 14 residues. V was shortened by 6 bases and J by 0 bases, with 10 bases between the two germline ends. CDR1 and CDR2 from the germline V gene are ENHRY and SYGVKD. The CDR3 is CAIRGVESTDTQYF. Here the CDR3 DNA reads TGTGCCATCAGAGGGGTCGAGAGCACAGATACGCAGTATTTT.

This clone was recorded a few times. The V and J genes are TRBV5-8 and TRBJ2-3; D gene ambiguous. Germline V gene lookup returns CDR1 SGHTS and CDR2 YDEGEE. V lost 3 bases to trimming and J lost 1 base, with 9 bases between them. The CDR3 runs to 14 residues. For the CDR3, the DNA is TGTGCCAGCAGCTCCCTTCGGGGCACAGATACGCAGTATTTT. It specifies CASSSLRGTDTQYF. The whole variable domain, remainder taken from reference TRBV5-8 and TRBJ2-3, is EAGVTQSPTHLIKTRGQQATLRCSPISGHTSVYWYQQALGLGLQFLLWYDEGEERNRGNFPPRFSGRQFPNYSSELNVNALELEDSALYLCASSSLRGTDTQYFGPGTRLTVL.

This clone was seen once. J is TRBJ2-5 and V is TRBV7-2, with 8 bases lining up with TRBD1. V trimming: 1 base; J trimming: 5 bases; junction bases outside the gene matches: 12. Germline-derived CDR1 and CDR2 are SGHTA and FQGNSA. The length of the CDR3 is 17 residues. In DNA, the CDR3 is TGTGCCAGCAGCTTAGTTGGACTATCAGGGGGCGGGGAGACCCAGTACTTC. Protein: CASSLVGLSGGGETQYF.

CDR3 nucleotides: TGCGCCAGCAGCCAACTCGGGACAGATAATAATGAAAAACTGTTTTTT. It specifies CASSQLGTDNNEKLFF. This chain links TRBV4-3 with TRBJ1-4; 7 nucleotides agree with TRBD1. Germline V lookup: CDR1 LGHNA, CDR2 YSLEER. This CDR3 has 16 amino acids. Trimming took 2 bases from V and 4 from J; bases not matched to a gene: 7.

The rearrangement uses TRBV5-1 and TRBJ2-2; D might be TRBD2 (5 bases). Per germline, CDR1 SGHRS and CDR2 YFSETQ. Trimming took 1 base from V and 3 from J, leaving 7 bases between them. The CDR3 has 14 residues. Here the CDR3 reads CASSLRRDTGELFF. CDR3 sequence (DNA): TGCGCCAGCAGCTTGCGGCGGGACACCGGGGAGCTGTTTTTT.

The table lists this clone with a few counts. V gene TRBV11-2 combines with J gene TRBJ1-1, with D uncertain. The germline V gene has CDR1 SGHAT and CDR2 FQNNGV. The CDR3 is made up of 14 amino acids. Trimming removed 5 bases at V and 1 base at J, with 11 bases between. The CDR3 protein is CASSPTAGNTEAFF. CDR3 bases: TGTGCCAGCAGCCCGACTGCGGGGAACACTGAAGCTTTCTTT.

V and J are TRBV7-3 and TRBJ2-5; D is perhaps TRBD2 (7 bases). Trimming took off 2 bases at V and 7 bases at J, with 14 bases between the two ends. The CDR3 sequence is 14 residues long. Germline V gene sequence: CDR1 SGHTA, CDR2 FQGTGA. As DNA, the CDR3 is TGTGCCAGCAGCTTAGCGGGAGAAGGGGGGACCCAGTACTTC. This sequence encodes CASSLAGEGGTQYF.

CDR3 sequence reads: CASSVGKGAPWQETQYF. In DNA form, the CDR3 reads TGTGCCAGCAGCGTAGGAAAGGGGGCGCCGTGGCAAGAGACCCAGTACTTC. The J gene is TRBJ2-5, the V gene TRBV9; 7 bases are shared with TRBD1. CDR3 length: 17 residues. Per the germline V gene, CDR1 is SGDLS and CDR2 is YYNGEE. Trimming cost V 0 bases and J 2 bases; bases outside gene matches: 10.

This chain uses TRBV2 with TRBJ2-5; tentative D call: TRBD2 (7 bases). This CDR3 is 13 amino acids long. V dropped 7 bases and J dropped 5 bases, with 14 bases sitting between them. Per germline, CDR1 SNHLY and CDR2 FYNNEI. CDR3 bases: TGTGCCAGCACGCGGGGGCGCGTGGAGACCCAGTACTTC. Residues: CASTRGRVETQYF. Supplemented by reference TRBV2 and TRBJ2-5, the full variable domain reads EPEVTQTPSHQVTQMGQEVILRCVPISNHLYFYWYRQILGQKVEFLVSFYNNEISEKSEIFDDQFSVERPDGSNFTLKIRSTKLEDSAMYFCASTRGRVETQYFGPGTRLLVL.